This is a list of T cell receptor beta chains from one sample in a study of shared clonotypes between healthy human individuals. TCRdb's table, derived via immunoSEQ multiplex PCR, lists solely in-frame clones and lacks some. Altogether millions of clones are present, around 95% being singletons, with the ten largest covering more than 0.1%. Sequenced input: naive CD4+ T cells sorted from blood. Receptors were obtained from a man in his late teens or twenties in good health. The conserved cysteine and the conserved F or W are not part of the CDR3 here.

v_gene: TRBV6-6; j_gene: TRBJ2-7; CDR3aa: ASRPDRQYEQY
v_gene: TRBV4-2; j_gene: TRBJ2-2; CDR3aa: ASSLEGNDAGELF
v_gene: TRBV2; j_gene: TRBJ2-7; CDR3aa: ASIQGPGGAGGEQY
v_gene: TRBV28; j_gene: TRBJ2-7; CDR3aa: ASGRGDRVVFSEQY
v_gene: TRBV5-6; j_gene: TRBJ2-7; CDR3aa: ASSFTRDSYEQY
v_gene: TRBV27; j_gene: TRBJ1-5; CDR3aa: ASSLAGGNQPQH
v_gene: TRBV7-9; j_gene: TRBJ2-2; CDR3aa: ASSLYGTGPTGELF
v_gene: TRBV6-5; j_gene: TRBJ2-3; CDR3aa: ASRQLTHGDTQY
v_gene: TRBV6-1; j_gene: TRBJ2-1; CDR3aa: ASSNRPVGEQF
v_gene: TRBV19; j_gene: TRBJ2-6; CDR3aa: ASSGTALGANVLT
v_gene: TRBV7-9; j_gene: TRBJ1-4; CDR3aa: ASSLPPLTGNEKLF
v_gene: TRBV5-1; j_gene: TRBJ2-1; CDR3aa: ASSLRDRTSSYNEQF
v_gene: TRBV5-1; j_gene: TRBJ2-4; CDR3aa: ASSLEGGPAKNIQY
v_gene: TRBV18; j_gene: TRBJ1-3; CDR3aa: ASSLGVSAGNTIY
v_gene: TRBV19; j_gene: TRBJ2-2; CDR3aa: ASNVRGFGTGELF
v_gene: TRBV18; j_gene: TRBJ1-5; CDR3aa: ASSPAGQPQH
v_gene: TRBV6-5; j_gene: TRBJ1-1; CDR3aa: ASSYADRVTEAF
v_gene: TRBV11-3; j_gene: TRBJ2-3; CDR3aa: ASSSRQGFDTQY
v_gene: TRBV30; j_gene: TRBJ1-2; CDR3aa: AWSADRDYGYT
v_gene: TRBV6-6; j_gene: TRBJ1-6; CDR3aa: ASSYSAGDFVSPLH
v_gene: TRBV11-3; j_gene: TRBJ1-5; CDR3aa: ASSRDRANQPQH
v_gene: TRBV2; j_gene: TRBJ1-1; CDR3aa: ASSDRGVTEAF
v_gene: TRBV30; j_gene: TRBJ1-5; CDR3aa: AWRQEGGSNQPQH
v_gene: TRBV5-1; j_gene: TRBJ2-5; CDR3aa: ASRAQDQETQY
v_gene: TRBV5-6; j_gene: TRBJ1-2; CDR3aa: ASSLVFNWSLYGYT
v_gene: TRBV12-2; j_gene: TRBJ1-3; CDR3aa: ASRSWSAPIGNTIY
v_gene: TRBV30; j_gene: TRBJ1-1; CDR3aa: AWRKPGQTNTEAF
v_gene: TRBV5-1; j_gene: TRBJ2-2; CDR3aa: ASSFPWTGANTGELF
v_gene: TRBV6-5; j_gene: TRBJ2-1; CDR3aa: ASSSYPGSEQF
v_gene: TRBV5-4; j_gene: TRBJ2-7; CDR3aa: ASSPGGHINEQY
v_gene: TRBV6-6; j_gene: TRBJ1-2; CDR3aa: ASSFRGREPYGYT
v_gene: TRBV6-6; j_gene: TRBJ1-2; CDR3aa: ASSYKGIDYGYT
v_gene: TRBV11-2; j_gene: TRBJ2-1; CDR3aa: ASSLGLAGVLVNEQF
v_gene: TRBV6-5; j_gene: TRBJ1-1; CDR3aa: ASTTAGGTEAF
v_gene: TRBV11-2; j_gene: TRBJ2-7; CDR3aa: ASSLDLDQGSYEQY
v_gene: TRBV6-5; j_gene: TRBJ1-5; CDR3aa: ASSYGGATQPQH
v_gene: TRBV30; j_gene: TRBJ1-4; CDR3aa: AWSSLWGTTNEKLF
v_gene: TRBV5-1; j_gene: TRBJ2-3; CDR3aa: ASRPGLAGGVDTQY
v_gene: TRBV5-4; j_gene: TRBJ1-2; CDR3aa: ASSLALTGAGRGYT
v_gene: TRBV5-6; j_gene: TRBJ2-7; CDR3aa: ASSLGGRVATPYEQY
v_gene: TRBV7-3; j_gene: TRBJ2-3; CDR3aa: ASSWARTDTQY